One TCR beta chain is described in this entry. This CDR3 has 12 amino acids. Germline values: CDR1 MNHNS, CDR2 SASEGT. V lost 4 bases to trimming and J lost 5 bases, with 7 bases between them. The data belong to a study of cytomegalovirus exposure and HLA in healthy donors. PCR primers comprised 60 Vbeta and 13 Jbeta primers. Produced via immunoSEQ multiplex PCR; TCRdb's table is partial and in-frame only. The table gives 40,000 to 65,000 clones; the top ten clones make up 25% to 30% of it. Sequenced sample: PBMCs. This chain links TRBV6-1 with TRBJ2-3; D is perhaps TRBD2 (6 bases). The sequence derives from a man in his forties in good health and CMV-seropositive. In DNA, the CDR3 is TGTGCCAGCAGTGGCGGGATAGATACGCAGTATTTT. This sequence encodes CASSGGIDTQYF.